A selection of T cell receptor beta chains follows, all from one sample in a study of T cell responses to AZD1222 COVID-19 vaccine. Sequencing used immunoSEQ multiplex PCR; TCRdb keeps in-frame clones, though not all of them. The sample holds some 150,000 clones, roughly 88% seen once. Here the sequenced sample was peripheral blood, taken 28 days after the second AZD1222 dose. The receptors shown here come from an adult who received the AZD1222 COVID-19 vaccine. Each CDR3 is given with its conserved first and last residue. Fields, in order: D gene, V gene, clone size, J gene, CDR3 protein, CDR3 DNA. A D gene is named only where the DNA matches it firmly. Clone size, where shown, is once, few, many, or a class for clones that have expanded.

>.|TRBV7-9|.|TRBJ1-1
CASSFGQGDTEAFF
TGTGCCAGCAGCTTTGGCCAGGGAGACACTGAAGCTTTCTTT
>TRBD2|TRBV18|once|TRBJ2-1
CASSPPGLAGPYNEQFF
TGTGCCAGCTCACCACCGGGACTAGCGGGACCCTACAATGAGCAGTTCTTC
>.|TRBV6-5|.|TRBJ1-1
CASSYSRVNTEAFF
TGTGCCAGCAGTTACTCGAGAGTCAACACTGAAGCTTTCTTT
>.|TRBV7-3|.|TRBJ2-1
CASSFGTSSSYNEQFF
TGTGCCAGCAGCTTCGGGACATCCAGCTCCTACAATGAGCAGTTCTTC
>.|TRBV9|.|TRBJ1-5
CASSRGQGNQPQHF
TGTGCCAGCAGCAGGGGTCAAGGCAATCAGCCCCAGCATTTT
>.|TRBV21-1|.|TRBJ2-7
CAGVDYEQYF
TGTGCCGGGGTGGACTACGAGCAGTACTTC
>TRBD1|TRBV4-2|.|TRBJ1-3
CASSQAGQGNTIYF
TGTGCCAGCAGCCAAGCCGGACAGGGGAACACCATATATTTT
>TRBD1|TRBV14|.|TRBJ1-1
CASSHLQGAEDTEAFF
TGTGCCAGCAGCCACCTACAGGGGGCGGAGGACACTGAAGCTTTCTTT
>.|TRBV7-7|.|TRBJ1-2
CASSLKRENYGYTF
TGTGCCAGCAGCTTAAAACGGGAGAACTATGGCTACACCTTC
>.|TRBV27|.|TRBJ2-5
CASSFRFGETQYF
TGTGCCAGCAGTTTTCGGTTTGGAGAGACCCAGTACTTC
>.|TRBV9|.|TRBJ1-3
CASSVDPAGNTIYF
TGTGCCAGCAGCGTAGATCCGGCGGGAAACACCATATATTTT
>.|TRBV6-5|once|TRBJ2-3
CASSYSDGLGTQYF
TGTGCCAGCAGTTACTCTGACGGATTGGGTACGCAGTATTTT